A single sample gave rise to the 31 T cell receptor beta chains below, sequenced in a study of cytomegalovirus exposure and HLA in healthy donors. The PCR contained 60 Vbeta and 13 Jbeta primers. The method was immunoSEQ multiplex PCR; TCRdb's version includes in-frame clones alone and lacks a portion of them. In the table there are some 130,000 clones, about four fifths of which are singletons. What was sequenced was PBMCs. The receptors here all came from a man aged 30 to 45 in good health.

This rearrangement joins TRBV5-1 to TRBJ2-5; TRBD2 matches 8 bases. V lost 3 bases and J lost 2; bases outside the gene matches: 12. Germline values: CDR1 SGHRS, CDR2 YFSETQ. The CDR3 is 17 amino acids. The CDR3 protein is CASSSPPAGTRQETQYF. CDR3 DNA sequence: TGCGCCAGCAGCTCCCCCCCCGCCGGGACTAGGCAAGAGACCCAGTACTTC.

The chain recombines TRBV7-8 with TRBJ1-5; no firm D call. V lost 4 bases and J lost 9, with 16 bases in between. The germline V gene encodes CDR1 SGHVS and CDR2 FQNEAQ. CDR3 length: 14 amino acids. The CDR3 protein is CASSSGLIDRPQHF. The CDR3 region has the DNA TGTGCCAGCAGCTCCGGACTTATCGATCGGCCCCAGCATTTT.

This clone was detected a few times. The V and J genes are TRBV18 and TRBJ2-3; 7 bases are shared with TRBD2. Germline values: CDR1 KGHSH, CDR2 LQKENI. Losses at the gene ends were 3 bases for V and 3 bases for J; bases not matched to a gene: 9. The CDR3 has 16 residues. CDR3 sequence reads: CASSPGRPRGTDTQYF. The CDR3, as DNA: TGTGCCAGCTCACCCGGGAGGCCAAGAGGGACAGATACGCAGTATTTT.

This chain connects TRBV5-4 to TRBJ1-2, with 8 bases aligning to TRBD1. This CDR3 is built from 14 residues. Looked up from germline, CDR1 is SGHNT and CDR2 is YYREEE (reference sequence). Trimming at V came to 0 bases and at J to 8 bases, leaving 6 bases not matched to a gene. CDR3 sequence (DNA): TGTGCCAGCAGCTTGGAGCAGGGGGCGCGGGGCTACACCTTC. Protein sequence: CASSLEQGARGYTF.

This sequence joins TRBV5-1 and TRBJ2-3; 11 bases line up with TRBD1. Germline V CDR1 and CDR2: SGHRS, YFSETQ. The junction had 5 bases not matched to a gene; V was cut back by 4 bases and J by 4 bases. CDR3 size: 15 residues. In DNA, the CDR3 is TGCGCCAGCAGCCTGGGGACAGGGGGATCAGATACGCAGTATTTT. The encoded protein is CASSLGTGGSDTQYF.

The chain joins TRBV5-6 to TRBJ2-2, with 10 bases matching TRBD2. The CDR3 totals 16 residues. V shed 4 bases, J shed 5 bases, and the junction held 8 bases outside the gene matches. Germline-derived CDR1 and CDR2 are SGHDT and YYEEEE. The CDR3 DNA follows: TGTGCCAGCAGCCTCCTAGCGGGAGTAGGTACCGGGGAGCTGTTTTTT. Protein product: CASSLLAGVGTGELFF.

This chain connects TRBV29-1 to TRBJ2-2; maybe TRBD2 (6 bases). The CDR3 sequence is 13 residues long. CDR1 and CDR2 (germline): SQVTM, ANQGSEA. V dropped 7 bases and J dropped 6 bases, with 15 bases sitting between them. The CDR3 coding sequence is TGCAGCGCCCTCCTTACGGGGGCCGGGGAGCTGTTTTTT. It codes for CSALLTGAGELFF.

CDR3 sequence: CASSVDLAGLREQYF. The CDR3, as DNA: TGTGCCAGCAGCGTAGACTTAGCGGGTCTCCGCGAGCAGTACTTC. The V gene is TRBV9, the J gene TRBJ2-7; TRBD2 matches 7 bases. Trimming cost V 0 bases and J 6 bases; bases outside gene matches: 9. The CDR3 contains 15 residues. Germline CDR1 is SGDLS and CDR2 is YYNGEE.

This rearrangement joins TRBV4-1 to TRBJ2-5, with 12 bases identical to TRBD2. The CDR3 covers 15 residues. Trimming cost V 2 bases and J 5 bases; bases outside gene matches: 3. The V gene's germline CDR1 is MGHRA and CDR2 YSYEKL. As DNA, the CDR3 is TGCGCCAGCAGCCAACTAGCGGGAGGGCGGGAGACCCAGTACTTC. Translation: CASSQLAGGRETQYF.

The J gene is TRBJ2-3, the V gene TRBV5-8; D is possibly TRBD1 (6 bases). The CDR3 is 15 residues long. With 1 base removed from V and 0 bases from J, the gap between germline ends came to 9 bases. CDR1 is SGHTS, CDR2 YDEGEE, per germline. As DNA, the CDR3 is TGTGCCAGCAGCTTGACAGGGATTAGCACAGATACGCAGTATTTT. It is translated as CASSLTGISTDTQYF. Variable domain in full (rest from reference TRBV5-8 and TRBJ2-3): EAGVTQSPTHLIKTRGQQATLRCSPISGHTSVYWYQQALGLGLQFLLWYDEGEERNRGNFPPRFSGRQFPNYSSELNVNALELEDSALYLCASSLTGISTDTQYFGPGTRLTVL.

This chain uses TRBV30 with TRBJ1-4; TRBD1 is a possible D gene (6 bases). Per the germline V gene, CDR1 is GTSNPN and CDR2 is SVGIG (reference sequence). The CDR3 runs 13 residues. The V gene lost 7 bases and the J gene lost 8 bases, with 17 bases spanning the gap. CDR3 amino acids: CAYRFWGREKLFF. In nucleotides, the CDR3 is TGTGCCTATCGATTTTGGGGGCGAGAAAAACTGTTTTTT.

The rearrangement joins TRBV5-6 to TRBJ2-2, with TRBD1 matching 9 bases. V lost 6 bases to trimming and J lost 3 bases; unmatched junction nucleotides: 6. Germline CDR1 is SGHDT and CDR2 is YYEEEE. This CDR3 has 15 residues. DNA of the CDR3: TGTGCCAGCACCCCGGGACAGGGAGACACCGGGGAGCTGTTTTTT. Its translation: CASTPGQGDTGELFF.

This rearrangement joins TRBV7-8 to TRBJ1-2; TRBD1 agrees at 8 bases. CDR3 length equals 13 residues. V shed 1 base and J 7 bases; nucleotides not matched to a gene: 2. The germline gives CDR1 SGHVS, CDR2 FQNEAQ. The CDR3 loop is CASSLGGTGGYTF. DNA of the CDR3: TGTGCCAGCAGCTTAGGAGGGACAGGTGGCTACACCTTC.

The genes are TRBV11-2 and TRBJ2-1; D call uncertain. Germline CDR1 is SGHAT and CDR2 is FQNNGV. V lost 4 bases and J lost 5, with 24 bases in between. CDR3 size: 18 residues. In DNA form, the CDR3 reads TGTGCCAGCAGCTCCCCCAGAACCTACAGTCATGGTAACAATGAGCAGTTCTTC. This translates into CASSSPRTYSHGNNEQFF.

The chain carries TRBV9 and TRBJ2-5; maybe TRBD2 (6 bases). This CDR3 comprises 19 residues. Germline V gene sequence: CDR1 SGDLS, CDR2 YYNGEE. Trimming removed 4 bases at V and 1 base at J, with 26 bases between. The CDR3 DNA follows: TGTGCCAGCAGCTCGGGGGTCCGAACGCCGGGACCCACCCAAGAGACCCAGTACTTC. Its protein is CASSSGVRTPGPTQETQYF.

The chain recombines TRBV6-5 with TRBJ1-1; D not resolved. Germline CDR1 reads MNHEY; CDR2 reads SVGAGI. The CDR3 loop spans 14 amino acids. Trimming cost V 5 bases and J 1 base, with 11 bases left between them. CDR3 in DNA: TGTGCCAGCAGTGTGGGCAGTTCGAACACTGAAGCTTTCTTT. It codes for CASSVGSSNTEAFF.

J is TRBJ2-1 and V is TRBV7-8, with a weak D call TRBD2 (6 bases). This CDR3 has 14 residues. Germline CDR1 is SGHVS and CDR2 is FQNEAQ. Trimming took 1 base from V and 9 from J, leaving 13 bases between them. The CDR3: CASSLGGGFSEQFF. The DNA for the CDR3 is TGTGCCAGCAGCTTAGGTGGGGGGTTCAGTGAGCAGTTCTTC.

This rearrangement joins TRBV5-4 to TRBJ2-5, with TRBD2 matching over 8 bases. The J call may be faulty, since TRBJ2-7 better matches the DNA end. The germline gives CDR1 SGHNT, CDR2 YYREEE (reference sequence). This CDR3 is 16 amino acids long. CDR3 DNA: TGTGCCAGCAGCGATTCTATAGCGGGGCTATACTACGAGCAGTACTTC. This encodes CASSDSIAGLYYEQYF.

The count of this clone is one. CDR3 coding DNA: TGTGCCAGCAGTGACACAGGGGGTGGGGAAAAACTGTTTTTT. This sequence encodes CASSDTGGGEKLFF. The gene calls are TRBV25-1 and TRBJ1-4, with TRBD1 matching over 8 bases. Per the germline V gene, CDR1 is MGHDK and CDR2 is SYGVNS. This CDR3 has 14 residues. With 3 bases clipped from V and 8 bases from J, the junction kept 5 bases outside the gene matches.

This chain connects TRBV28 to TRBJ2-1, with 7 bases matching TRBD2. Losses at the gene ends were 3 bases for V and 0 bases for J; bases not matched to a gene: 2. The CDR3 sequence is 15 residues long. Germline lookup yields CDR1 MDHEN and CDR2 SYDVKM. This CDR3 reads CASSFRLASYNEQFF. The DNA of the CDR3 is TGTGCCAGCAGTTTCAGACTAGCCTCCTACAATGAGCAGTTCTTC.

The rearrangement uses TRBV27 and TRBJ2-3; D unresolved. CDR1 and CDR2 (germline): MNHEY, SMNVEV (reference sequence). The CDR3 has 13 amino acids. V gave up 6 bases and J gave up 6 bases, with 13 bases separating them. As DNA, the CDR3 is TGTGCCAGCAGCCGCCTAGAAGCGGATACGCAGTATTTT. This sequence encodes CASSRLEADTQYF.

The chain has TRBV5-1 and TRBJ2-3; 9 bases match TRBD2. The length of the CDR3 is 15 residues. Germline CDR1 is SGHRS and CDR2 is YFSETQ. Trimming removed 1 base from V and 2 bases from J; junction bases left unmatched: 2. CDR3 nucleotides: TGCGCCAGCAGCTTGTCTAGCGGGGCCACAGATACGCAGTATTTT. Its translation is CASSLSSGATDTQYF.

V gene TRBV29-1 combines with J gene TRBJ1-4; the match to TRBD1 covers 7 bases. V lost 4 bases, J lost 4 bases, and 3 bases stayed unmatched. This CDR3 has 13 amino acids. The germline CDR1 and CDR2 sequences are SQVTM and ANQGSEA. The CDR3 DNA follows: TGCAGCGTTGCAGGGGGGATTAATGAAAAACTGTTTTTT. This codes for CSVAGGINEKLFF.

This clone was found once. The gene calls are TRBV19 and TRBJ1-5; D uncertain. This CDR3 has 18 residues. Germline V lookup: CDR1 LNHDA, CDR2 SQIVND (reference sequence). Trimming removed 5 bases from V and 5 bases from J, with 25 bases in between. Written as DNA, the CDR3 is TGTGCCAGTAGTTACCTCACTGCGACCCGGGTTTACGATCAGCCCCAGCATTTT. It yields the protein CASSYLTATRVYDQPQHF.

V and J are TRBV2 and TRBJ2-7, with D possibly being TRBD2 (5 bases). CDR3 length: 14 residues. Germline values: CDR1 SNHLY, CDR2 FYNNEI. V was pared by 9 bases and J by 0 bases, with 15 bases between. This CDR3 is CASTGKWSSYEQYF. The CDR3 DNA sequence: TGTGCCAGTACCGGGAAGTGGAGCTCCTACGAGCAGTACTTC.

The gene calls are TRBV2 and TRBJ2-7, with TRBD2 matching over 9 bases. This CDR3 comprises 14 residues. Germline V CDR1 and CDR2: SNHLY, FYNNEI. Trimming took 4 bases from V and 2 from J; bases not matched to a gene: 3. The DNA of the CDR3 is TGTGCCAGCAGTGGGCAGCGGGGGGCCTACGAGCAGTACTTC. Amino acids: CASSGQRGAYEQYF. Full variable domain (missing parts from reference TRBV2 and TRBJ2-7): EPEVTQTPSHQVTQMGQEVILRCVPISNHLYFYWYRQILGQKVEFLVSFYNNEISEKSEIFDDQFSVERPDGSNFTLKIRSTKLEDSAMYFCASSGQRGAYEQYFGPGTRLTVT.

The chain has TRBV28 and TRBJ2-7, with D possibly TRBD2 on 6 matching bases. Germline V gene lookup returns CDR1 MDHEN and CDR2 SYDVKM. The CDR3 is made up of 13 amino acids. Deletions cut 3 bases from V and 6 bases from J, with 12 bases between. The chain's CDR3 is CASSFGLWSEQYF. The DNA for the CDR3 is TGTGCCAGCAGTTTCGGACTATGGAGCGAGCAGTACTTC.

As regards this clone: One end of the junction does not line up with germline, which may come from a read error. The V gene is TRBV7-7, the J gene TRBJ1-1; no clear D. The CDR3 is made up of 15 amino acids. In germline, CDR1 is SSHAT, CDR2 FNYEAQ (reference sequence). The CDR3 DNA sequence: TGTGCTAGCAGCTTAAGGAGTCGGAGGTACACTGAAGCTTTCTTT. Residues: CASSLRSRRYTEAFF.

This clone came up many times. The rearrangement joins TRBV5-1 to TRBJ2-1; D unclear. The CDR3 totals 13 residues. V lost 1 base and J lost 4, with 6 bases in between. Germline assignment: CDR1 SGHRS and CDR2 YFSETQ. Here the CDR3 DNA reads TGCGCCAGCAGCTTGCCTTCGTACAATGAGCAGTTCTTC. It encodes CASSLPSYNEQFF.

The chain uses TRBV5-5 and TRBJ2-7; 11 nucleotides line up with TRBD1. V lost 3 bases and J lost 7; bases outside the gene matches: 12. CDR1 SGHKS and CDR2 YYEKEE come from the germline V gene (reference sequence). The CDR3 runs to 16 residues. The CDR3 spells CASSSGPGTGGWEQYF. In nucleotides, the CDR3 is TGTGCCAGCAGCTCAGGTCCCGGGACAGGGGGTTGGGAGCAGTACTTC.

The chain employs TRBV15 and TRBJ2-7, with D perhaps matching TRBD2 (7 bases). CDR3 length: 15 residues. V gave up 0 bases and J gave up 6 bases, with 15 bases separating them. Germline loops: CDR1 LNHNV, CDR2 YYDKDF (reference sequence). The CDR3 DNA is TGTGCCACCAGCAGAGATCTGGCGGGGGCCTCCGAGCAGTACTTC. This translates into CATSRDLAGASEQYF.